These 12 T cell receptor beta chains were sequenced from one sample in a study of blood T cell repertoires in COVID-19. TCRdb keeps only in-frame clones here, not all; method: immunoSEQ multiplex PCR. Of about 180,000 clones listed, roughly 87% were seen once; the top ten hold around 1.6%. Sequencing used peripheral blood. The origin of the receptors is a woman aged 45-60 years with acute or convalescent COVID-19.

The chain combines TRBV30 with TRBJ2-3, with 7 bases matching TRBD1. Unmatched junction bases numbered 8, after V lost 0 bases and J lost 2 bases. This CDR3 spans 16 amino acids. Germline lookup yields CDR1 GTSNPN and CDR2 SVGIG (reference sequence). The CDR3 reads CAWSVPDRRYTDTQYF. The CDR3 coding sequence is TGTGCCTGGAGTGTCCCGGACAGGCGATACACAGATACGCAGTATTTT. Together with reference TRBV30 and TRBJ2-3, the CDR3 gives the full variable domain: SQTIHQWPATLVQPVGSPLSLECTVEGTSNPNLYWYRQAAGRGLQLLFYSVGIGQISSEVPQNLSASRPQDRQFILSSKKLLLSDSGFYLCAWSVPDRRYTDTQYFGPGTRLTVL.

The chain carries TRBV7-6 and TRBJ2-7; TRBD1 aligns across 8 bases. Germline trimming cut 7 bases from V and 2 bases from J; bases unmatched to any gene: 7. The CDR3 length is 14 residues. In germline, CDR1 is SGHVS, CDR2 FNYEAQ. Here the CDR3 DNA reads TGTGCCAGCACCCCGGTACAGGGGGCCTACGAGCAGTACTTC. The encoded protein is CASTPVQGAYEQYF.

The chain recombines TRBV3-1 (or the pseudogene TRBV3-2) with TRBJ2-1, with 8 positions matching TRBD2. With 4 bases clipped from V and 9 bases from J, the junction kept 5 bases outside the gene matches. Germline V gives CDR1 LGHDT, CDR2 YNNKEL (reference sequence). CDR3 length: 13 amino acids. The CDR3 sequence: CASSPGLEFEQFF. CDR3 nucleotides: TGTGCCAGCAGCCCGGGACTAGAATTTGAGCAGTTCTTC.

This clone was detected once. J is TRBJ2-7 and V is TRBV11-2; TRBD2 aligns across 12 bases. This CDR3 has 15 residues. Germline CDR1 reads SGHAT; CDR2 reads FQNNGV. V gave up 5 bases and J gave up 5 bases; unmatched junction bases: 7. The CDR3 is CASSIKTSGSNEQYF. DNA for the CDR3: TGTGCCAGCAGCATTAAGACTAGCGGGAGCAACGAGCAGTACTTC.

The CDR3 spells CSVQNTEAFF. The CDR3 region has the DNA TGCAGCGTTCAGAACACTGAAGCTTTCTTT. The chain carries TRBV29-1 and TRBJ1-1; D is unresolved. The V end was cut by 5 bases, the J end by 1 base, with 2 bases between. The length of the CDR3 is 10 residues. Germline V gives CDR1 SQVTM, CDR2 ANQGSEA.

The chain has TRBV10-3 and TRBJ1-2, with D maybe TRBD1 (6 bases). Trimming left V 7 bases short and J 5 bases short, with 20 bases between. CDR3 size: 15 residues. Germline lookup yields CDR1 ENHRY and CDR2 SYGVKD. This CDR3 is CAINPSGHLLYGYTF. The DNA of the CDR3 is TGTGCCATCAACCCATCGGGACACCTACTATATGGCTACACCTTC.

DNA for the CDR3: TGCGCCAGCAGCCGAGGACTAGTCGCGGAGACCCAGTACTTC. This translates into CASSRGLVAETQYF. V usage is TRBV4-3 and J usage is TRBJ2-5; 7 nucleotides align to TRBD2. V was clipped by 4 bases and J by 5 bases; unmatched bases: 7. The CDR3 sequence is 14 residues long. Germline CDR1 reads LGHNA; CDR2 reads YSLEER.

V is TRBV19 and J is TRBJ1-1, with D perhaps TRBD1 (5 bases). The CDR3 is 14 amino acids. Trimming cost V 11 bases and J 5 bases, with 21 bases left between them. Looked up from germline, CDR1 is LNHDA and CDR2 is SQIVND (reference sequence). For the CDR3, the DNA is TGTGCCTCAAGGGGAGGTTCCGGGAGGACTGAAGCTTTCTTT. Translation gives CASRGGSGRTEAFF.

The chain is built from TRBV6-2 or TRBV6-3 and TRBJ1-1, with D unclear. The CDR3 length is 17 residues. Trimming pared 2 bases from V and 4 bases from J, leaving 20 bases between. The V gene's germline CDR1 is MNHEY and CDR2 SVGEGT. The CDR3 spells CASSYRITSTAVTEAFF. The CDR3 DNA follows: TGTGCCAGCAGTTACCGGATTACATCCACGGCGGTCACTGAAGCTTTCTTT.

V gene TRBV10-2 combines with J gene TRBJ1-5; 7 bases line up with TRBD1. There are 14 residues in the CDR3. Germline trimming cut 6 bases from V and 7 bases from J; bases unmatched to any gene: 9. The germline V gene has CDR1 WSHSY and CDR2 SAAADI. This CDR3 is CASSDPSGGQPQHF. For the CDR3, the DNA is TGCGCCAGCAGCGACCCCTCAGGGGGGCAGCCCCAGCATTTT.

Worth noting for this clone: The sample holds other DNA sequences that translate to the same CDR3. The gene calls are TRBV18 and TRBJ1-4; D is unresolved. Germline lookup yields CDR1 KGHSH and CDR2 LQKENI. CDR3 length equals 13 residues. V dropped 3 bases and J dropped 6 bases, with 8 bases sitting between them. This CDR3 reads CASSPRVDEKLFF. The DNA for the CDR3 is TGTGCCAGCTCACCCCGAGTAGATGAAAAACTGTTTTTT.

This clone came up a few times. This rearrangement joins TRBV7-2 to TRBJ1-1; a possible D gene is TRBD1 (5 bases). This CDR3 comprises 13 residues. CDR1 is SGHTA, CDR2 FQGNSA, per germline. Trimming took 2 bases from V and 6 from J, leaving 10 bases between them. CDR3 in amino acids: CASSLWGGAEAFF. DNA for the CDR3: TGTGCCAGCAGCTTATGGGGCGGCGCTGAAGCTTTCTTT.